The 29 T cell receptor beta chains given below trace back to one sample, sequenced in a study of T cells in Graves' hyperthyroidism and ophthalmopathy. The CDR3 regions of TCR beta were amplified from RNA transcripts. Using the HTBI primer set, a first-round RT-PCR was run on the TCR CDR3. TCRdb called the multiplex PCR reads again in MiXCR, with one record for every CDR3 protein. The sample yields around 570,000 distinct CDR3 sequences, less than 20% seen once. The specimen sequenced was blood. Every receptor here comes from a man in his forties with Graves' ophthalmopathy.

A remark on this clonotype: A read error is possible here, since a much larger clone lies one base away. V usage is TRBV5-1 and J usage is TRBJ2-7; maybe TRBD1 (6 bases). Germline V gene sequence: CDR1 SGHRS, CDR2 YFSETQ. This CDR3 contains 14 residues. The CDR3 loop is CANSLAGQGSEQYF. The CDR3 nucleotides read TGCGCCAACAGCTTGGCCGGGCAGGGGAGCGAGCAGTACTTC.

This clonotype was seen ten or more times. This CDR3 is CASSLLMVGELFF. The CDR3 bases are TGTGCCAGCAGCCTACTTATGGTCGGGGAGCTGTTTTTT. The gene calls are TRBV7-8 and TRBJ2-2; no definite D call. The CDR3 runs to 13 residues. V lost 5 bases, J lost 7 bases, and 11 bases lay in between. Germline V gives CDR1 SGHVS, CDR2 FQNEAQ.

This clonotype appeared a few times. The rearrangement links TRBV12-3 or TRBV12-4 to TRBJ1-1; D gene unclear. The CDR3 consists of 14 residues. V was shortened by 3 bases and J by 0 bases, with 8 bases between the two germline ends. CDR3 amino acids: CASSFSAMNTEAFF. CDR3 in DNA: TGTGCCAGCAGTTTCAGTGCCATGAACACTGAAGCTTTCTTT.

V and J are TRBV11-2 and TRBJ1-3; D gene uncertain. The germline V and J ends were trimmed by 2 bases and 2 bases, with 13 bases remaining between them. This CDR3 spans 16 amino acids. The V gene's germline CDR1 is SGHAT and CDR2 FQNNGV. Here the CDR3 reads CASSLPSRRAGNTIYF. Here the CDR3 DNA reads TGTGCCAGCAGCTTACCGTCTAGACGTGCTGGAAACACCATATATTTT.

In this sample, this clonotype turned up many times. The V call is TRBV3-1, the J call TRBJ2-3; 9 nucleotides match TRBD1. Trimming at V came to 5 bases and at J to 4 bases, leaving 4 bases not matched to a gene. The CDR3 extends over 14 amino acids. Germline V gene lookup returns CDR1 LGHDT and CDR2 YNNKEL (reference sequence). The CDR3 loop is CASSGTGRSDTQYF. In DNA form, the CDR3 reads TGTGCCAGCAGCGGGACAGGGCGGTCAGATACGCAGTATTTT.

This clonotype has at least ten counts. The junction does not match germline at one end; this may be a read error. This chain uses TRBV20-1 with TRBJ2-3, with D unresolved. CDR3 length equals 15 residues. Germline loops: CDR1 DFQATT, CDR2 SNEGSKA (reference sequence). Written as DNA, the CDR3 is TGCAGTGTCACCCCCCTGGGGTCCGGCACAGATACGCAATATTTT. Translation: CSVTPLGSGTDTQYF.

This clonotype has only a few counts. The V call is TRBV9, the J call TRBJ2-1; 7 bases line up with TRBD2. Germline-derived CDR1 and CDR2 are SGDLS and YYNGEE. The CDR3 is 15 amino acids. V lost 0 bases and J lost 1; bases outside the gene matches: 1. The CDR3 sequence: CASSVDGGSYNEQFF. In DNA form, the CDR3 reads TGTGCCAGCAGCGTAGACGGGGGGTCCTACAATGAGCAGTTCTTC.

This chain connects TRBV14 to TRBJ1-2; D call uncertain. The germline gives CDR1 SGHDN, CDR2 FVKESK. Deletions cut 1 base from V and 4 bases from J, with 7 bases between. The CDR3 consists of 13 residues. The DNA of the CDR3 is TGTGCCAGCAGCCAAGGAAGGAGCTATGGCTACACCTTC. Translating it yields CASSQGRSYGYTF.

The chain recombines TRBV3-1 with TRBJ1-1; 12 positions agree with TRBD1. Germline CDR1 and CDR2: LGHDT and YNNKEL (reference sequence). This CDR3 spans 14 amino acids. The ends lost 4 bases at V and 11 bases at J; junction bases unmatched: 8. The DNA for the CDR3 is TGTGCCAGCAGCCCGGGACAGGGGGCTACGGGGGCTTTCTTT. Residues: CASSPGQGATGAFF.

This sequence joins TRBV19 and TRBJ1-4, with a weak D call TRBD1 (5 bases). The CDR3 runs 13 residues. The V end was cut by 5 bases, the J end by 13 bases, with 17 bases between. Germline loops: CDR1 LNHDA, CDR2 SQIVND (reference sequence). As DNA, the CDR3 is TGTGCCAGTAGTTCCCCGGGGGGACTGGTACTGTTTTTT. This gives the protein CASSSPGGLVLFF.

This clonotype was observed a handful of times. The gene calls are TRBV11-3 and TRBJ2-2; possibly TRBD2 for D (5 bases). The CDR3 totals 13 residues. The germline CDR1 and CDR2 sequences are SGHNT and YENEEA. Trimming left V 5 bases short and J 7 bases short, with 11 bases between. CDR3 amino acids: CASSLGLNGELFF. Here the CDR3 DNA reads TGTGCCAGCAGCCTTGGACTTAACGGGGAGCTGTTTTTT.

V usage is TRBV4-1 and J usage is TRBJ2-2, with D perhaps TRBD1 (5 bases). The germline gives CDR1 MGHRA, CDR2 YSYEKL. This CDR3 is 15 amino acids long. The V and J ends lost 0 bases and 4 bases respectively, with 9 bases between them. The CDR3 DNA sequence: TGCGCCAGCAGCCAAGAGGGGCGGATCACCGGGGAGCTGTTTTTT. It is translated as CASSQEGRITGELFF.

This clonotype was recorded a few times. The genes are TRBV27 and TRBJ2-5, with 7 bases fitting TRBD2. The CDR3 totals 15 residues. V was pared by 5 bases and J by 1 base, with 7 bases of the junction left unmatched. Germline lookup yields CDR1 MNHEY and CDR2 SMNVEV (reference sequence). In DNA form, the CDR3 reads TGTGCCAGCAGTGGGGAGCGGGACCCCCAAGAGACCCAGTACTTC. This sequence encodes CASSGERDPQETQYF.

V and J are TRBV20-1 and TRBJ2-2, with D possibly TRBD2 on 5 matching bases. Trimming stripped 2 bases from V and 0 bases from J, with 22 bases between. Germline assignment: CDR1 DFQATT and CDR2 SNEGSKA (reference sequence). The CDR3 length is 19 residues. CDR3 sequence: CSARIRPSAGQANTGELFF. CDR3 nucleotide sequence: TGCAGTGCTAGAATACGTCCCTCGGCGGGCCAAGCGAACACCGGGGAGCTGTTTTTT.

This clonotype was detected only a few times. The chain employs TRBV7-8 and TRBJ2-1; TRBD2 matches 16 bases. This CDR3 is built from 20 residues. After removal of 0 bases from V and 7 bases from J, the junction contained 12 bases not matched to a gene. Germline-derived CDR1 and CDR2 are SGHVS and FQNEAQ. The CDR3 region has the DNA TGTGCCAGCAGCTTAGCGGGGACTAGCGGGGGGGCCAGATCGACGAATGAGCAGTTCTTC. Translated, it gives CASSLAGTSGGARSTNEQFF.

This clonotype has at least ten counts. The chain joins TRBV30 to TRBJ2-5; D gene ambiguous. CDR1 GTSNPN and CDR2 SVGIG come from the germline V gene (reference sequence). The CDR3 extends over 13 amino acids. Trimming removed 4 bases at V and 3 bases at J, with 12 bases between. The CDR3 DNA follows: TGTGCCTGGAATAACGTTTGGGAAGAGACCCAGTACTTC. Translation: CAWNNVWEETQYF.

Ten or more counts support this clonotype. This rearrangement joins TRBV20-1 to TRBJ2-7; no definite D call. CDR3 length: 14 amino acids. V was clipped by 3 bases and J by 1 base, with 13 bases between them. CDR1 DFQATT and CDR2 SNEGSKA come from the germline V gene (reference sequence). The chain's CDR3 is CSARPLGYSYEQYF. The CDR3 DNA is TGCAGTGCTAGGCCCCTTGGCTATTCCTACGAGCAGTACTTC.

This clonotype appeared many times. The V call is TRBV2, the J call TRBJ2-2; D assignment may be TRBD1 or TRBD2 (5 bases each). The CDR3 covers 15 residues. V gave up 6 bases and J gave up 4 bases, with 15 bases separating them. Germline V gene lookup returns CDR1 SNHLY and CDR2 FYNNEI. This CDR3 reads CASRGVDRITGELFF. For the CDR3, the DNA is TGTGCCAGCAGGGGGGTGGATAGGATCACCGGGGAGCTGTTTTTT.

This clonotype was counted at least ten times. The chain is built from TRBV20-1 and TRBJ2-3; 12 positions agree with TRBD2. CDR3 length: 15 amino acids. V lost 5 bases and J lost 5; bases outside the gene matches: 8. The V gene's germline CDR1 is DFQATT and CDR2 SNEGSKA (reference sequence). The CDR3 DNA sequence: TGCAGTGCTTCCACTAGCGGGGGGAAGGGAGATACGCAGTATTTT. Amino acids: CSASTSGGKGDTQYF.

This clonotype appeared a few times. The gene calls are TRBV12-3 or TRBV12-4 and TRBJ2-5; TRBD1 is a possible D gene (6 bases). The CDR3 extends over 14 amino acids. V lost 1 base to trimming and J lost 4 bases, with 10 bases between them. This CDR3 is CASSLGLQGETQYF. In nucleotides, the CDR3 is TGTGCCAGCAGTTTAGGTCTACAGGGAGAGACCCAGTACTTC.

This clonotype was counted between two and nine times. The gene calls are TRBV6-1 and TRBJ1-5; D is ambiguous. There are 14 residues in the CDR3. Germline CDR1 reads MNHNS; CDR2 reads SASEGT. The germline V and J ends were trimmed by 4 bases and 3 bases, with 10 bases remaining between them. The CDR3 loop reads CASSVISTNQPQHF. In nucleotides, the CDR3 is TGTGCCAGCAGTGTTATCTCGACCAATCAGCCCCAGCATTTT.

The chain couples TRBV9 to TRBJ2-3; D assignment may be TRBD1 or TRBD2 (5 bases each). Between the trimmed V and J ends, which lost 0 bases and 10 bases, there was a span of 18 bases. This CDR3 comprises 15 residues. CDR1 and CDR2 (germline): SGDLS, YYNGEE. The CDR3, as DNA: TGTGCCAGCAGCGTAGAAGTAGGCAGTCGGGGCCCGCAGTATTTT. Its translation is CASSVEVGSRGPQYF.

The rearrangement uses TRBV12-5 and TRBJ2-7; D unresolved. The CDR3 contains 12 residues. Germline V gene sequence: CDR1 LGHNT, CDR2 FRNRAP. With 5 bases removed from V and 3 bases from J, the gap between germline ends came to 8 bases. The CDR3 is CASGRLIYEQYF. Here the CDR3 DNA reads TGTGCTAGTGGTCGTTTGATCTACGAGCAGTACTTC. The full variable domain, completed using reference TRBV12-5 and TRBJ2-7, is DARVTQTPRHKVTEMGQEVTMRCQPILGHNTVFWYRQTMMQGLELLAYFRNRAPLDDSGMPKDRFSAEMPDATLATLKIQPSEPRDSAVYFCASGRLIYEQYFGPGTRLTVT.

This clonotype came up many times. The rearrangement uses TRBV7-2 and TRBJ2-3, with a weak D call TRBD2 (6 bases). V was cut by 4 bases and J by 4 bases, with 6 bases left in between. CDR1 and CDR2 (germline): SGHTA, FQGNSA. This CDR3 region has 12 residues. The CDR3 reads CASSWGADTQYF. CDR3 bases: TGTGCCAGCAGCTGGGGGGCAGATACGCAGTATTTT.

This clonotype was counted a few times. The chain uses TRBV7-9 and TRBJ2-3; 7 nucleotides align to TRBD2. The CDR3 has 14 residues. Germline-derived CDR1 and CDR2 are SEHNR and FQNEAQ (reference sequence). Unmatched junction bases numbered 9, after V lost 7 bases and J lost 5 bases. The CDR3 DNA reads as TGTGCCAGCATCCAGGGAGGGCTAGGAGATACGCAGTATTTT. This translates into CASIQGGLGDTQYF.

The rearrangement links TRBV6-1 to TRBJ1-1; 8 positions agree with TRBD1. Germline trimming cut 6 bases from V and 8 bases from J; bases unmatched to any gene: 5. Germline CDR1 and CDR2: MNHNS and SASEGT. The CDR3 spans 12 residues. The CDR3 DNA is TGTGCCAGCAGGTACAGGGGGTCCGAAGCTTTCTTT. This sequence encodes CASRYRGSEAFF.

This clonotype came up a few times. The CDR3 loop reads CASRTSAAALSHNEQFF. The CDR3 DNA reads as TGTGCCAGCAGGACCAGTGCGGCAGCTCTGTCGCACAATGAGCAGTTCTTC. This rearrangement joins TRBV6-2 or TRBV6-3 to TRBJ2-1; D gene ambiguous. This CDR3 region has 17 residues. The germline CDR1 and CDR2 sequences are MNHEY and SVGEGT. Trimming shortened V by 6 bases and J by 5 bases, and 23 bases separated the two germline ends.

The sample holds a few counts of this clonotype. The chain carries TRBV19 and TRBJ2-2; 14 bases are shared with TRBD2. Germline lookup yields CDR1 LNHDA and CDR2 SQIVND (reference sequence). This CDR3 spans 18 amino acids. V lost 4 bases, J lost 1 base, and 5 bases stayed unmatched. Here the CDR3 DNA reads TGTGCCAGTAGTAGGGGACTAGCGGGAGACCTGAACACCGGGGAGCTGTTTTTT. Translation gives CASSRGLAGDLNTGELFF.

The V gene is TRBV20-1, the J gene TRBJ1-5, with unresolved D. CDR1 and CDR2 from the germline V gene are DFQATT and SNEGSKA (reference sequence). V gave up 3 bases and J gave up 0 bases, with 9 bases separating them. The CDR3 loop spans 14 amino acids. The CDR3 DNA reads TGCAGTGCTAGTAACCGGAATAGCAATCAGCCCCAGCATTTT. Encoded protein: CSASNRNSNQPQHF.